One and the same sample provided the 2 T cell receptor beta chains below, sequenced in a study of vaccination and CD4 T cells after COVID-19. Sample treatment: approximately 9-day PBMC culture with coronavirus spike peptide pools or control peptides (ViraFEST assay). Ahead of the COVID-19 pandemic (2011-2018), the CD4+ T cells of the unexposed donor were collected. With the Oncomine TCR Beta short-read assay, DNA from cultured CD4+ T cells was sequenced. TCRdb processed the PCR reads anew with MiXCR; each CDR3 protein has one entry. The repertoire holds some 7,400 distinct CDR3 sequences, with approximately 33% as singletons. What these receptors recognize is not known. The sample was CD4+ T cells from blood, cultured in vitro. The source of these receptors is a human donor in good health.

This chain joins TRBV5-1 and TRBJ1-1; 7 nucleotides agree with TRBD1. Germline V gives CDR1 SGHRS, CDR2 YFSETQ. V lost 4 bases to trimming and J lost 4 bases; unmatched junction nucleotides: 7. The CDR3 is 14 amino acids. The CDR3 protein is CASSDTGATTEAFF. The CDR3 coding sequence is TGCGCCAGCAGCGATACAGGGGCGACCACTGAAGCTTTCTTT. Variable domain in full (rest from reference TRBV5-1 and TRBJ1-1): KAGVTQTPRYLIKTRGQQVTLSCSPISGHRSVSWYQQTPGQGLQFLFEYFSETQRNKGNFPGRFSGRQFSNSRSEMNVSTLELGDSALYLCASSDTGATTEAFFGQGTRLTVV.

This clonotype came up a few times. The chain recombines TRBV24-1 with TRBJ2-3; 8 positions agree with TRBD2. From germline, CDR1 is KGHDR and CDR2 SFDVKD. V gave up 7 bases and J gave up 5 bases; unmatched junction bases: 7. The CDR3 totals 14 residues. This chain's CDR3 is CATSLSGGGDTQYF. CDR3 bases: TGTGCCACCAGCCTCTCCGGGGGGGGAGATACGCAGTATTTT.